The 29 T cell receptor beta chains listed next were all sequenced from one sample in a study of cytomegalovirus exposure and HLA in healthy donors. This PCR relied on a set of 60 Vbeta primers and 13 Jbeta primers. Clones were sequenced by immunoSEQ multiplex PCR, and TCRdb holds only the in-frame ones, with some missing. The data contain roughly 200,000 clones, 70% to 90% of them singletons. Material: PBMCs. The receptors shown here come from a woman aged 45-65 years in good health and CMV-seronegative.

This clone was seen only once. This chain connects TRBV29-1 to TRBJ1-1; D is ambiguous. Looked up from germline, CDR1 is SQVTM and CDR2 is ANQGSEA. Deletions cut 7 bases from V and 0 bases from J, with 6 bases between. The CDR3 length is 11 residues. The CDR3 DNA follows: TGCAGCGAAGCGCTGAACACTGAAGCTTTCTTT. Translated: CSEALNTEAFF.

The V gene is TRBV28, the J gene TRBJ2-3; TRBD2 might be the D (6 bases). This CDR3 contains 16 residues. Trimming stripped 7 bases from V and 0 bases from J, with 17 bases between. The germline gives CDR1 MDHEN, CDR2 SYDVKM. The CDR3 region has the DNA TGTGCCAGCACCCGGGAGCAGTTTACTAGCACAGATACGCAGTATTTT. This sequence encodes CASTREQFTSTDTQYF.

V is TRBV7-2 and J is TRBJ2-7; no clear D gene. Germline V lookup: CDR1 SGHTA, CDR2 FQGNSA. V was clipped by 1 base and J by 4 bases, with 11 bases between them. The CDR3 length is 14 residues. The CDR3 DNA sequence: TGTGCCAGCAGCTTAGGGCAGGCCAGGTACGAGCAGTACTTC. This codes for CASSLGQARYEQYF. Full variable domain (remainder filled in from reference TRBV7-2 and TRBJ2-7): GAGVSQSPSNKVTEKGKDVELRCDPISGHTALYWYRQSLGQGLEFLIYFQGNSAPDKSGLPSDRFSAERTGGSVSTLTIQRTQQEDSAVYLCASSLGQARYEQYFGPGTRLTVT.

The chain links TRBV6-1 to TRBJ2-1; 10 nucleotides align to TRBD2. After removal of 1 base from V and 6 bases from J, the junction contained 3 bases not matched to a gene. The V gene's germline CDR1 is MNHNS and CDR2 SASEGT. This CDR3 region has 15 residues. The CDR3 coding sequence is TGTGCCAGCAGTGAAGGGGCTAGCGGGAGCAATGAGCAGTTCTTC. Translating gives CASSEGASGSNEQFF.

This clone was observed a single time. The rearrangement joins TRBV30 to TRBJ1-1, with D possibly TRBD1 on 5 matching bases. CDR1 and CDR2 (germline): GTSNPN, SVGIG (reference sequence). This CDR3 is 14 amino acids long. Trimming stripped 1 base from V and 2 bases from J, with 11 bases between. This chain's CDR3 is CAWSDLTANTEAFF. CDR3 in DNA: TGTGCCTGGAGTGACCTGACAGCTAACACTGAAGCTTTCTTT.

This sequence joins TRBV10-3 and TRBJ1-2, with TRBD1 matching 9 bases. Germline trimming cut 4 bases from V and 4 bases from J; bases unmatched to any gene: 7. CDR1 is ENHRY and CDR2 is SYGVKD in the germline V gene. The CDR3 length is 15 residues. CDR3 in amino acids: CAISGGQGVSYGYTF. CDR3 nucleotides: TGTGCCATCAGTGGGGGACAGGGAGTGAGCTATGGCTACACCTTC.

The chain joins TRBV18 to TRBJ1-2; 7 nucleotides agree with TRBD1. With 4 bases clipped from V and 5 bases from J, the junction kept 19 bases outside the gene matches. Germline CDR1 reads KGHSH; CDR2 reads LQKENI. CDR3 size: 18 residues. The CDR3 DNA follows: TGTGCCAGCTCACAGGGACAGAGCTACCAGGGCCCTCTATATGGCTACACCTTC. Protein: CASSQGQSYQGPLYGYTF.

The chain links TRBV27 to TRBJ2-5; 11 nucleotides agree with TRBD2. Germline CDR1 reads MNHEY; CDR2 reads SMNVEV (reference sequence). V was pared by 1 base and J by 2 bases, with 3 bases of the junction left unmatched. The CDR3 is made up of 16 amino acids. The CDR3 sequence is CASSLWGLAVQETQYF. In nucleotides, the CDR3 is TGTGCCAGCAGTTTATGGGGACTAGCGGTGCAAGAGACCCAGTACTTC.

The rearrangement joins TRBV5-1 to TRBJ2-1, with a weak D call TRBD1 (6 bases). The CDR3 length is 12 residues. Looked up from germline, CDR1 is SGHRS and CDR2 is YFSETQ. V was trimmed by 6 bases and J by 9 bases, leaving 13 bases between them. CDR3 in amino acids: CASTTGWGEQFF. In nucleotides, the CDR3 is TGCGCCAGCACCACAGGGTGGGGTGAGCAGTTCTTC. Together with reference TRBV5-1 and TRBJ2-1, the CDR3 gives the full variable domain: KAGVTQTPRYLIKTRGQQVTLSCSPISGHRSVSWYQQTPGQGLQFLFEYFSETQRNKGNFPGRFSGRQFSNSRSEMNVSTLELGDSALYLCASTTGWGEQFFGPGTRLTVL.

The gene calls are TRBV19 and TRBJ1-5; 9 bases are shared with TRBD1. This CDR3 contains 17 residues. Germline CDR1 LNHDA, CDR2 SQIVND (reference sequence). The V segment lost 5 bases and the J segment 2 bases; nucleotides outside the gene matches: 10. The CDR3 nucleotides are TGTGCCAGTAGTGTGAAACCGGGACAGGGTGGCAATCAGCCCCAGCATTTT. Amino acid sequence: CASSVKPGQGGNQPQHF.

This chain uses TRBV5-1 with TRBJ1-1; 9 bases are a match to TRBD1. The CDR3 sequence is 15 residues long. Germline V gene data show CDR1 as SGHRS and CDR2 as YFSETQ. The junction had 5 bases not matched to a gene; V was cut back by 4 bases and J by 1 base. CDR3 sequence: CASSPGDRANTEAFF. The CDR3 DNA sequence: TGCGCCAGCAGCCCGGGGGACAGGGCGAACACTGAAGCTTTCTTT.

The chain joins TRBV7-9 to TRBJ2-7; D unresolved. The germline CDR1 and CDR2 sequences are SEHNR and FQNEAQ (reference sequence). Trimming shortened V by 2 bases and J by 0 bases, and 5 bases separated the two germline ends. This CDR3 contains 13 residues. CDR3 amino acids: CASSLHGSYEQYF. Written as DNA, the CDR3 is TGTGCCAGCAGCTTACACGGCTCCTACGAGCAGTACTTC. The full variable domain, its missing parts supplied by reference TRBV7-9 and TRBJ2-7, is DTGVSQNPRHKITKRGQNVTFRCDPISEHNRLYWYRQTLGQGPEFLTYFQNEAQLEKSRLLSDRFSAERPKGSFSTLEIQRTEQGDSAMYLCASSLHGSYEQYFGPGTRLTVT.

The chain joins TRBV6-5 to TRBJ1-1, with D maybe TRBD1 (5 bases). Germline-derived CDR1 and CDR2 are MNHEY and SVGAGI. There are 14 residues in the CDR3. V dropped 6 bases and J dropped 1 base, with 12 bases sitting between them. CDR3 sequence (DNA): TGTGCCAGCAGAAACCCTAGGGGGAACACTGAAGCTTTCTTT. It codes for CASRNPRGNTEAFF.

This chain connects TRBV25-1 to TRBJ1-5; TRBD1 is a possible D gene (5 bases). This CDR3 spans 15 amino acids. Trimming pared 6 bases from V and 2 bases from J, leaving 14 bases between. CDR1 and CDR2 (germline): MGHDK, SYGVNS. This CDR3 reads CASSSYGGGNQPQHF. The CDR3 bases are TGTGCCAGCAGCTCTTATGGGGGGGGCAATCAGCCCCAGCATTTT. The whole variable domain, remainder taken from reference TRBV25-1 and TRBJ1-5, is EADIYQTPRYLVIGTGKKITLECSQTMGHDKMYWYQQDPGMELHLIHYSYGVNSTEKGDLSSESTVSRIRTEHFPLTLESARPSHTSQYLCASSSYGGGNQPQHFGDGTRLSIL.

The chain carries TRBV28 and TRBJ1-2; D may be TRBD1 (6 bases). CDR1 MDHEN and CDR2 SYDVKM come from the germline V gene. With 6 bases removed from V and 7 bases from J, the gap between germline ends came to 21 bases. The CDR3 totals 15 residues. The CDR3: CASRRGTVPSIGYTF. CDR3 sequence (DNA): TGTGCCAGCAGGAGGGGGACCGTCCCGTCCATTGGCTACACCTTC.

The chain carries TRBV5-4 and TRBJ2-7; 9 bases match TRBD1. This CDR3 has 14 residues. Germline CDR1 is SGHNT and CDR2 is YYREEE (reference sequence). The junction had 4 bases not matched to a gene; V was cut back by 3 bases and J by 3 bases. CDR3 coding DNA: TGTGCCAGCAGCTCACCGGGACAGGGCTACGAGCAGTACTTC. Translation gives CASSSPGQGYEQYF.

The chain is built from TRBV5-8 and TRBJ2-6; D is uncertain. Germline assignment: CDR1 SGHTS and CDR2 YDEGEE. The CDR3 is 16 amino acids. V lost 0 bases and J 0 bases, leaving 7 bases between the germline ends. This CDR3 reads CASSLGQISGANVLTF. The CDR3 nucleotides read TGTGCCAGCAGCTTGGGACAAATCTCTGGGGCCAACGTCCTGACTTTC. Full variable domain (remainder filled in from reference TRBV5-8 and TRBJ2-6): EAGVTQSPTHLIKTRGQQATLRCSPISGHTSVYWYQQALGLGLQFLLWYDEGEERNRGNFPPRFSGRQFPNYSSELNVNALELEDSALYLCASSLGQISGANVLTFGAGSRLTVL.

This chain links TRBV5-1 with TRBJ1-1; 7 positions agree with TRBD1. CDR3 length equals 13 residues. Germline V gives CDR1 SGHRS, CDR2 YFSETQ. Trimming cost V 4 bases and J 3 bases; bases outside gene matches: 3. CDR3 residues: CASSVQGDTEAFF. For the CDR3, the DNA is TGCGCCAGCAGCGTGCAGGGGGACACTGAAGCTTTCTTT. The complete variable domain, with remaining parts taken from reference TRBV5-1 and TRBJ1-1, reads KAGVTQTPRYLIKTRGQQVTLSCSPISGHRSVSWYQQTPGQGLQFLFEYFSETQRNKGNFPGRFSGRQFSNSRSEMNVSTLELGDSALYLCASSVQGDTEAFFGQGTRLTVV.

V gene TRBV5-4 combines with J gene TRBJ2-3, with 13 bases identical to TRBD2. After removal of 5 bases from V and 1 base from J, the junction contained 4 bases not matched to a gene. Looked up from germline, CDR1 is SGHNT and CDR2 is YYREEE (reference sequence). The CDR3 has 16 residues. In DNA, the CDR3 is TGTGCCAGCAGTGGACTAGCGGGAGCCGGCACAGATACGCAGTATTTT. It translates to CASSGLAGAGTDTQYF.

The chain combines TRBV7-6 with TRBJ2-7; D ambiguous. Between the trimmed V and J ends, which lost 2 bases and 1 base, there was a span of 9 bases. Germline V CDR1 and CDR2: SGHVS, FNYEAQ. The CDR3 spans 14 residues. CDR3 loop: CASSLKLRSYEQYF. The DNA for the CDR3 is TGTGCCAGCAGCTTAAAGCTGAGATCCTACGAGCAGTACTTC. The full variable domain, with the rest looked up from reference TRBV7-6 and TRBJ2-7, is GAGVSQSPRYKVTKRGQDVALRCDPISGHVSLYWYRQALGQGPEFLTYFNYEAQQDKSGLPNDRFSAERPEGSISTLTIQRTEQRDSAMYRCASSLKLRSYEQYFGPGTRLTVT.

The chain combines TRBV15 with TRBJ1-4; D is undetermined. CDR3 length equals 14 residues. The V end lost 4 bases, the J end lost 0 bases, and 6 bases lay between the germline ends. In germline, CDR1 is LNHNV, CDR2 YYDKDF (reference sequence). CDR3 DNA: TGTGCCACCAGCAAGCAAGCAACTAATGAAAAACTGTTTTTT. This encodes CATSKQATNEKLFF. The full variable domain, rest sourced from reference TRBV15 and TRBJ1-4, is DAMVIQNPRYQVTQFGKPVTLSCSQTLNHNVMYWYQQKSSQAPKLLFHYYDKDFNNEADTPDNFQSRRPNTSFCFLDIRSPGLGDTAMYLCATSKQATNEKLFFGSGTQLSVL.

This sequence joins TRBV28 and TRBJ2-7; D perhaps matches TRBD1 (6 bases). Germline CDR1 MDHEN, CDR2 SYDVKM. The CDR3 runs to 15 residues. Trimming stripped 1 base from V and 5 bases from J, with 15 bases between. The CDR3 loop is CASSLFRGPLHEQYF. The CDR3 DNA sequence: TGTGCCAGCAGTTTATTCAGGGGCCCCCTTCACGAGCAGTACTTC.

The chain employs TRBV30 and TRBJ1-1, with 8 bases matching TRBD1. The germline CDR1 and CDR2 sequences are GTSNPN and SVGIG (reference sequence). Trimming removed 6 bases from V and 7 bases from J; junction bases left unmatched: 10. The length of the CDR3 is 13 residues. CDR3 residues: CACQRTGFDEAFF. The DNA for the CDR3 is TGTGCCTGTCAAAGGACAGGGTTTGATGAAGCTTTCTTT.

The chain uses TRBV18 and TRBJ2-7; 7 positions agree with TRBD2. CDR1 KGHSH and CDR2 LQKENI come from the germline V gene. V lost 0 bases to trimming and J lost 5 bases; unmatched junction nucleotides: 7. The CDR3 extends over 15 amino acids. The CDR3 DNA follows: TGTGCCAGCTCACCACCGCGGGGAGGGTTGCACGAGCAGTACTTC. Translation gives CASSPPRGGLHEQYF.

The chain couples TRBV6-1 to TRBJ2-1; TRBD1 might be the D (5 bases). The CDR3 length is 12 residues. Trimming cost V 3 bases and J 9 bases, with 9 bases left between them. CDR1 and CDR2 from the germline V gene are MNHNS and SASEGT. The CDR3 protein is CASSDLQGEQFF. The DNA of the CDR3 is TGTGCCAGCAGTGACCTGCAGGGTGAGCAGTTCTTC.

The CDR3 region has the DNA TGTGCCAGCTCACCTTTAGAGGGTTCCGGCTACACCTTC. It codes for CASSPLEGSGYTF. The rearrangement links TRBV18 to TRBJ1-2; D uncertain. Germline CDR1 reads KGHSH; CDR2 reads LQKENI. The CDR3 totals 13 residues. Trimming cost V 3 bases and J 8 bases, with 13 bases left between them.

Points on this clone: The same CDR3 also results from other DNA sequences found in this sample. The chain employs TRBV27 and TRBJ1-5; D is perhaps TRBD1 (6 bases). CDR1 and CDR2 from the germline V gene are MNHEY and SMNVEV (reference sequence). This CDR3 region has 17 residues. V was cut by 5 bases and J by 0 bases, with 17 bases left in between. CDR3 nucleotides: TGTGCCAGCAGTAAGACTGGACAGAAGTATAGCAATCAGCCCCAGCATTTT. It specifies CASSKTGQKYSNQPQHF.

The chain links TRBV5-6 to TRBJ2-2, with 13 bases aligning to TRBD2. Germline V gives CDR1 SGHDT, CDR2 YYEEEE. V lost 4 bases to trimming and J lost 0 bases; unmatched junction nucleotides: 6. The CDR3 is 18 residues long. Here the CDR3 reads CASSRTGLAGTNTGELFF. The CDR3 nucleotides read TGTGCCAGCAGCAGGACGGGACTAGCGGGAACGAACACCGGGGAGCTGTTTTTT.

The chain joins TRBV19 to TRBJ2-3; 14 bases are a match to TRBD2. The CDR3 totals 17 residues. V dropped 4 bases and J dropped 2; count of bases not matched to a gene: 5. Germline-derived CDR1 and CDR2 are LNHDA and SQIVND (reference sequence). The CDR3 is CASSKMGLAGVTDTQYF. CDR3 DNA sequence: TGTGCCAGTAGTAAAATGGGACTAGCGGGAGTCACAGATACGCAGTATTTT.